This T cell receptor beta chain was sequenced in a study of blood T cells in healthy people across ages. Study-wide points: Total diversity from one million sequenced T cells was likely underestimated.

In this sample, this clonotype turned up once. Its antigen is not identified. After removal of 6 bases from V and 9 bases from J, the junction contained 11 bases not matched to a gene. The CDR3 spans 14 residues. Germline V gives CDR1 MNHEY, CDR2 SVGAGI. A second PCR, run for about 7 to 11 cycles, used a sample-barcoded 5' primer plus a J-beta primer mix. TCRdb reanalysed the 5' RACE reads using MiXCR and keeps one entry per CDR3 protein. The sample has 750,000 to 950,000 distinct CDR3 sequences; approximately 24% are singletons. These data also formed part of another study, on T cells of mothers and their children. That publication notes: Three healthy Caucasian mothers and their six children donated. A primer called M1S, used in the second PCR, added sample barcodes and 2-4 random nucleotides.

The sequence was obtained from a boy aged 5 to 17 in good health. This chain connects TRBV6-5 to TRBJ2-7, with 10 bases that match TRBD1. The sample was blood. The CDR3 coding sequence is TGTGCCAGCAGAGTAGTTGACAGGGGGCTGCGGCAGTACTTC. This gives the protein CASRVVDRGLRQYF.